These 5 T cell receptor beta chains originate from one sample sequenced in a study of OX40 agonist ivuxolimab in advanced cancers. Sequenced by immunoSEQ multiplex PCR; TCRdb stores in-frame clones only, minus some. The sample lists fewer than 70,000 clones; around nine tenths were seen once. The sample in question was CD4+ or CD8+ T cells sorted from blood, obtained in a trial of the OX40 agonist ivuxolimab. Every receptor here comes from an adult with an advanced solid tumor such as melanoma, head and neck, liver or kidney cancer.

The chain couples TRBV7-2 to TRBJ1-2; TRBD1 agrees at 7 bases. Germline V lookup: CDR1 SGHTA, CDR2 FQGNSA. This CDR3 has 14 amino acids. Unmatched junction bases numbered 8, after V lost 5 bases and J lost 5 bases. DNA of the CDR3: TGTGCCAGCAGCGAGGACAGGTGGAAGTATGGCTACACCTTC. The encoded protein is CASSEDRWKYGYTF.

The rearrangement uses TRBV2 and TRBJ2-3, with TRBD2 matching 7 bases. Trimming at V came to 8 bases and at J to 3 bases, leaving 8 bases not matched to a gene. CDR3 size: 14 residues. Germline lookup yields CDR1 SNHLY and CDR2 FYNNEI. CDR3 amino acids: CASSWTGGTDTQYF. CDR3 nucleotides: TGTGCCAGCTCCTGGACGGGGGGAACAGATACGCAGTATTTT.

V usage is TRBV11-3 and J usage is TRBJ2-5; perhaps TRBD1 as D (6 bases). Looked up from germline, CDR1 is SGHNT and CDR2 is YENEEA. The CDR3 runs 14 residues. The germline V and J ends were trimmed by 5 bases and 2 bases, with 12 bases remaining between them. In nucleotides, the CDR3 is TGTGCCAGCAGCAAGGGGGACGGGCAAGAGACCCAGTACTTC. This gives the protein CASSKGDGQETQYF.

The CDR3 sequence: CASSLSGAPQGGYTF. For the CDR3, the DNA is TGCGCCAGCAGCTTGTCAGGGGCACCTCAAGGTGGCTACACCTTC. The chain links TRBV5-1 to TRBJ1-2; D is perhaps TRBD1 (6 bases). Germline CDR1 reads SGHRS; CDR2 reads YFSETQ. V shed 1 base and J shed 7 bases, with 17 bases lying between them. The CDR3 has 15 residues.

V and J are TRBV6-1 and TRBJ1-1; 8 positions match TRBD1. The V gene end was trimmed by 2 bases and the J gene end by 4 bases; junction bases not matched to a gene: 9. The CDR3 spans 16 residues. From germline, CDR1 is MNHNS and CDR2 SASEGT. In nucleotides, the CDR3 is TGTGCCAGCAGTGAACACCCCGCAGGGGGCATCACTGAAGCTTTCTTT. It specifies CASSEHPAGGITEAFF.